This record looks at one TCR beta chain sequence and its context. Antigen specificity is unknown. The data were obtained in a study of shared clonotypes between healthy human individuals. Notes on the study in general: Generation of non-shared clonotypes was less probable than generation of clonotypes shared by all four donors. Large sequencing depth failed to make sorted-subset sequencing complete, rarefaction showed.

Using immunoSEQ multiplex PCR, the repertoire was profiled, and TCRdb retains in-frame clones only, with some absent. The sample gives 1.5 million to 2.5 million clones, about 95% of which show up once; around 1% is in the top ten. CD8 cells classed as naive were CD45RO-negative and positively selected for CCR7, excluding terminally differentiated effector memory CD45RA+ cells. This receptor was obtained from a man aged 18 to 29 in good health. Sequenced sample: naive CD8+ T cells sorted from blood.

The DNA of the CDR3 is TGTGCCAGCAGAGCCGGGACACCGACCTATGGCTACACCTTC. Amino acid sequence: CASRAGTPTYGYTF. This chain connects TRBV7-9 to TRBJ1-2; tentative D call: TRBD1 (6 bases). V shed 6 bases and J shed 4 bases, with 15 bases lying between them. CDR1 is SEHNR and CDR2 is FQNEAQ in the germline V gene (reference sequence). CDR3 length: 14 residues.